This T cell receptor (beta chain) was sequenced in a study of T cells in Graves' hyperthyroidism and ophthalmopathy (dated 2019 in TCRdb). Looking at the study overall: Peripheral blood samples were taken at the time of initial diagnosis, prior to any treatment. A discovery cohort of about 95 patients, roughly 45 with Graves' ophthalmopathy and 55 to 65 with stable Graves' hyperthyroidism, was used to find distinguishing TCR V-J signatures. Prospective prediction of ophthalmopathy was tested in an independent validation cohort of 18 to 20 hyperthyroidism patients and approximately 17 patients who later progressed to ophthalmopathy. The roughly 100 discovery patients were randomly divided into training and test sets at a 7:3 ratio. The study also compared thyroid tissue and blood T-cell repertoires from a handful of Graves' hyperthyroidism patients. Following sampling, methimazole starting at 30 mg daily was given to hyperthyroidism patients, and high-dose intravenous methylprednisolone was given to ophthalmopathy patients. TCR Vbeta CDR3 sequencing of some 140 peripheral blood samples (fewer than 45 ophthalmopathy, 75 hyperthyroidism and roughly 17 progressor patients) is reported in the paper. Overall results and qualifications from the work: In cross-validation, a model built on a 13 V-J signature told ophthalmopathy apart from stable hyperthyroidism with approximately 90% sensitivity and 81% to 82% specificity, and in testing the same model reached 80%/75%. Most expanded thyroid clonotypes (frequency above 0.001) were also detected in blood, suggesting blood repertoires may reflect thyroid immune responses. Sample size was not statistically predetermined, and investigators were not blinded to group allocation. In validation, the model predicted progression to ophthalmopathy with approximately 69% sensitivity and about 73% specificity, a median of around 6.6 months before onset.

The TCR beta CDR3 regions were amplified from the RNA transcripts. For the first round of RT-PCR on the TCR CDR3, the HTBI primer set was used together with the Qiagen OneStep RT-PCR kit. A second multiplex PCR round built the libraries, followed by size selection and purification. Libraries were sequenced paired-end with 100 bp reads on an Illumina HiSeq2000. Turning to the authors' computational methods: SOAPnuke was used to process the raw data, throwing out any read that contained adapters or uncalled bases, had a mean Phred below 15, or lacked an exact constant-primer or identifier match. COPE v1.2.5 was used to merge the high-quality paired reads, and each unique nucleotide sequence was defined as a clonotype. Clonotypes were aligned to IMGT TRBV, TRBD and TRBJ reference segments using MiTCR v1.1. Only V-J combinations with frequency above 0.0001, covering 99.2% of repertoires, were analysed. The TCS score was defined as F50 (clonal expansion) divided by E x V (chaos), with BLOSUM62-based TCRdist calculated between CDR3 peptides within each V-J. Welch's t-statistics and random forest reduced 500 to 650 V-J features to 10 to 15, which were used in a naive Bayes classifier (R e1071). TCRdb reran the public reads through fastp at Q25 and MiXCR, keeping productive beta chains. Under each unique CDR3 protein, matching rows form one entry showing the most common genes and DNA. The V and J calls were not made by the authors but by TCRdb's processing. For this sample there are 500,000 or so distinct CDR3 sequences; about 16% appear just once. The ten top clones hold 25% to 30% of the sample.

This clonotype was seen many times. Its antigen is still unknown. Base qualities are missing; no much larger clone stands one base away. Ophthalmopathy patients had moderately to severely active disease, with a Clinical Activity Score of 3 or more, a NOSPECS grade of 4 or more, and a disease duration of less than 3 months. Any patient with an uncontrolled infection, another autoimmune disease, pregnancy or lactation was excluded. Diagnoses were established on the basis of clinical symptoms, serum thyroxine and TRAb, thyroid ultrasound, and orbital computed tomography. PBMCs were separated from around 9.1 ml of fresh peripheral blood using Ficoll-Paque density gradient centrifugation. Total RNA was extracted with Trizol reagent, and quality was checked on an Agilent 2100 Bioanalyzer. From the cysteine through the phenylalanine, the CDR3 covers 15 amino acids. Only the CDR3 DNA stays, 45 bases, in frame from base 1. CDR1 and CDR2, per the germline V gene, are SGHVS and FQNEAQ. Trimming takes 5 bases off V and 5 bases off J; junction bases not matched to a gene: 10.

Recombination connected TRBV7-8 to TRBJ2-5; 8 central bases correspond to TRBD1. The specimen was blood. The TCR originated in a woman under 40 with Graves' ophthalmopathy. The DNA sequence reads TGTGCCAGCAGCCGACGGAGCAGGGGGCGGGAGACCCAGTACTTC. This sequence encodes CASSRRSRGRETQYF.